This record concerns one TCR beta chain sequence. Arm-PCR of CDR3 regions and iRepertoire HTBI primers were used to build TCR beta libraries. TCRdb itself ran the multiplex PCR reads through MiXCR, one entry per CDR3 protein. The sample has 550,000 to 600,000 distinct CDR3 sequences; approximately 16% are singletons. Time point given: newly diagnosed GD, antithyroid drugs for less than 3 months. Following extraction of RNA from PBMCs, that RNA was used to make the TCR library. This entry comes from a study of regulatory T cells in long-lasting Graves disease. Study summary: Antithyroid drugs had been given to newly diagnosed Graves' patients for under 3 months.

Trimming removed 4 bases from V and 5 bases from J, with 18 bases in between. The CDR3 covers 15 residues. Germline lookup yields CDR1 SGHNT and CDR2 YYREEE (reference sequence). These data were likewise used in another study, on T cells in Graves' hyperthyroidism and ophthalmopathy.

The chain employs TRBV5-4 and TRBJ1-2; D is unclear. This specimen consisted of peripheral blood mononuclear cells (PBMCs), obtained at new diagnosis, from a patient treated with antithyroid drugs. The TCR sequence derives from a man aged 18 to 30 with Graves disease. CDR3 sequence: CASSQGGRDTYGYTF. CDR3 in DNA: TGTGCCAGCAGCCAAGGCGGGAGGGATACGTATGGCTACACCTTC.